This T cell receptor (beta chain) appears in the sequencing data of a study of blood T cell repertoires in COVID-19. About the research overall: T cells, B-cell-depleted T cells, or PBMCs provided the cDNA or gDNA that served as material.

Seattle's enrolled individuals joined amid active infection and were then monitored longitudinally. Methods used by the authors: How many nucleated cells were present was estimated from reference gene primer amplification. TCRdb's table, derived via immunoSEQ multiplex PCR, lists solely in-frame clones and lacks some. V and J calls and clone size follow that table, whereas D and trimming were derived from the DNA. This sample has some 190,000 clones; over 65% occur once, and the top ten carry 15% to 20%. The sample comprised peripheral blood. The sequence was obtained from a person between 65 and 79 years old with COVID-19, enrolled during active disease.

The CDR3 region has the DNA TGTGCCAGCAGCTTAGCGTTAGAAGGAAACACCATATATTTT. Translating it yields CASSLALEGNTIYF. The rearrangement uses TRBV7-2 and TRBJ1-3; D is ambiguous. In germline, CDR1 is SGHTA, CDR2 FQGNSA. V gave up 0 bases and J gave up 4 bases, with 7 bases separating them. The CDR3 extends over 14 amino acids. Complete variable domain (other parts from reference TRBV7-2 and TRBJ1-3): GAGVSQSPSNKVTEKGKDVELRCDPISGHTALYWYRQSLGQGLEFLIYFQGNSAPDKSGLPSDRFSAERTGGSVSTLTIQRTQQEDSAVYLCASSLALEGNTIYFGEGSWLTVV.